This TCR beta chain was obtained from a study of read filtering for tumor transcriptome and immune sequencing. Study-level background: The cohort had roughly 16 men and 14 to 15 women aged roughly 47 to 85, mean about 67 years. 8 patients were R-ISS I, roughly 17 were R-ISS II, over 5 were R-ISS III.

This library used 300 to 450 ng RNA and molecular barcoded adaptors spanning alpha/delta and beta/gamma chains. TCRdb re-derived calls from the reads in MiXCR, one entry per CDR3 protein. The repertoire holds around 130,000 distinct CDR3 sequences, with approximately 13% as singletons. Study-wide findings and caveats: IR-seq captured clonotypes deeper and more reliably than RNA-seq.

The germline V gene encodes CDR1 SGHRS and CDR2 YFSETQ. V lost 4 bases and J lost 8, with 16 bases in between. CDR3 size: 14 residues. This clonotype was counted ten times or more. Antigen specificity is unknown. The source is a donor at least 40 years old with multiple myeloma. The sample taken for sequencing was a population of CD138-negative cells sorted from bone marrow. This chain connects TRBV5-1 to TRBJ1-5, with D maybe TRBD1 (5 bases). CDR3 nucleotide sequence: TGCGCCAGCAGCCCGGGGCACCCGGGGGAGCCCCAGCATTTT. Residues: CASSPGHPGEPQHF. Supplemented by reference TRBV5-1 and TRBJ1-5, the full variable domain reads KAGVTQTPRYLIKTRGQQVTLSCSPISGHRSVSWYQQTPGQGLQFLFEYFSETQRNKGNFPGRFSGRQFSNSRSEMNVSTLELGDSALYLCASSPGHPGEPQHFGDGTRLSIL.